One sample yielded the 16 T cell receptor beta chains listed below, sequenced in a study of blood T cells in healthy people across ages. The second PCR ran roughly 6 to 11 cycles with a sample-barcoded 5' primer and J-beta primers. TCRdb re-called the 5' RACE reads through MiXCR, storing one row per CDR3 protein. The sample carries 1.2 million to 1.5 million distinct CDR3 sequences, roughly 40% recorded once. Sequencing was carried out using blood. These receptors came from a woman aged 18-29 years in good health.

This clonotype was seen only a few times. The chain joins TRBV15 to TRBJ1-2; D call uncertain. The germline V and J ends were trimmed by 1 base and 6 bases, with 6 bases remaining between them. Germline V gene lookup returns CDR1 LNHNV and CDR2 YYDKDF (reference sequence). The CDR3 runs 12 residues. CDR3 coding DNA: TGTGCCACCAGCAGAGGCATCGATGGCTACACCTTC. It encodes CATSRGIDGYTF.

The chain links TRBV21-1 to TRBJ1-1; the table's D call, TRBD1, has no DNA check behind it. TRBV21-1 is noted as a pseudogene. The CDR3 covers 16 residues. As DNA, the CDR3 is TGTGCCAGCAGCCGTGCTCGGACAGGCGGGAACACTGAAGCTTTCTTT. This translates into CASSRARTGGNTEAFF.

This clonotype appeared a few times. This chain joins TRBV4-2 and TRBJ2-5; D call uncertain. This CDR3 spans 14 amino acids. Germline V lookup: CDR1 LGHNA, CDR2 YNFKEQ. The ends were cut back, 5 bases at V and 5 bases at J, with 15 bases in the middle. CDR3 sequence reads: CASSSLGEVETQYF. DNA of the CDR3: TGTGCCAGCAGCTCTTTGGGCGAGGTGGAGACCCAGTACTTC.

The V and J genes are TRBV20-1 and TRBJ1-5; D call uncertain. Trimming pared 0 bases from V and 0 bases from J, leaving 12 bases between. In germline, CDR1 is DFQATT, CDR2 SNEGSKA (reference sequence). This CDR3 contains 16 residues. CDR3 nucleotides: TGCAGTGCTAGAGAGGACGGAGCCTATAGCAATCAGCCCCAGCATTTT. Its protein product is CSAREDGAYSNQPQHF.

This clonotype turned up a few times. V and J are TRBV29-1 and TRBJ1-2; D is ambiguous. Germline loops: CDR1 SQVTM, CDR2 ANQGSEA. V lost 4 bases, J lost 0 bases, and 9 bases lay in between. The CDR3 covers 13 residues. The CDR3 nucleotides are TGCAGCGTTGCAATCGGAGCTAACTATGGCTACACCTTC. Translation: CSVAIGANYGYTF.

The gene calls are TRBV12-3 or TRBV12-4 and TRBJ1-4; a possible D gene is TRBD1 (5 bases). This CDR3 has 15 amino acids. Between the trimmed V and J ends, which lost 6 bases and 7 bases, there was a span of 18 bases. The CDR3 is CASSPSDISTEKLFF. The CDR3, as DNA: TGTGCCAGCAGCCCGTCGGACATTTCGACTGAAAAACTGTTTTTT.

CDR3 sequence: CASRGIVVHSSYNEQYF. Here the CDR3 DNA reads TGTGCCAGCAGAGGAATCGTTGTCCATAGCTCCTACAATGAGCAGTACTTC. The gene calls are TRBV12-3 or TRBV12-4 and TRBJ2-5; no clear D gene. With 6 bases removed from V and 11 bases from J, the gap between germline ends came to 31 bases. This CDR3 has 17 amino acids.

The count of this clonotype is one. The rearrangement uses TRBV6-6 and TRBJ1-3; D is uncertain. This CDR3 is 15 amino acids long. The V gene's germline CDR1 is MNHNY and CDR2 SVGAGI (reference sequence). Trimming removed 2 bases at V and 0 bases at J, with 8 bases between. Written as DNA, the CDR3 is TGTGCCAGCAGTTACCCCGGGAGCTCTGGAAACACCATATATTTT. Translated: CASSYPGSSGNTIYF.

This chain joins TRBV5-5 and TRBJ1-1; D gene ambiguous. In germline, CDR1 is SGHKS, CDR2 YYEKEE (reference sequence). Trimming shortened V by 3 bases and J by 5 bases, and 20 bases separated the two germline ends. This CDR3 is built from 16 residues. Here the CDR3 reads CASSSTGPNRDTEAFF. The CDR3 bases are TGTGCCAGCAGCTCGACCGGGCCTAATCGGGATACTGAAGCTTTCTTT.

The table lists this clonotype with a few counts. CDR3 bases: TGTGCCAGCAGTGAAGGCCTCAATCAGCCCCAGCATTTT. This translates into CASSEGLNQPQHF. The rearrangement links TRBV2 to TRBJ1-5; no reliable D call. This CDR3 spans 13 amino acids. Germline V gene data show CDR1 as SNHLY and CDR2 as FYNNEI. Trimming cost V 1 base and J 3 bases, with 4 bases left between them.

This clonotype was counted ten times or more. The V call is TRBV5-1, the J call TRBJ2-3, with 10 bases fitting TRBD2. V trimming: 0 bases; J trimming: 1 base; junction bases outside the gene matches: 5. Germline V gene sequence: CDR1 SGHRS, CDR2 YFSETQ. The CDR3 runs to 17 residues. The DNA of the CDR3 is TGCGCCAGCAGCTTGGTTTCCAGCGGGAGGGGCACAGATACGCAGTATTTT. It yields the protein CASSLVSSGRGTDTQYF.

The CDR3 sequence: CATSRGGREEDGYTF. The CDR3 DNA sequence: TGTGCCACCAGCAGAGGCGGCAGGGAAGAGGATGGCTACACCTTC. The V and J genes are TRBV15 and TRBJ1-2, with TRBD1 as a possible D gene (5 bases). Trimming removed 1 base from V and 6 bases from J, with 15 bases in between. CDR1 and CDR2 (germline): LNHNV, YYDKDF (reference sequence). This CDR3 is built from 15 residues.

The chain carries TRBV4-3 and TRBJ2-3, with 7 bases aligning to TRBD1. CDR3 length: 13 amino acids. The trim removed 5 bases at V and 6 bases at J, leaving 5 bases unmatched. Germline CDR1 is LGHNA and CDR2 is YSLEER. The chain's CDR3 is CASSYTRGDTQYF. As DNA, the CDR3 is TGCGCCAGCAGCTATACCAGGGGGGATACGCAGTATTTT.

The CDR3, as DNA: TGTGCCAGCTCTGTCGGGACAGGGTGGATGAACTATGGCTACACCTTC. Protein product: CASSVGTGWMNYGYTF. This chain links TRBV9 with TRBJ1-2; 9 bases are shared with TRBD1. Germline V gene data show CDR1 as SGDLS and CDR2 as YYNGEE. V was clipped by 7 bases and J by 2 bases; unmatched bases: 12. The CDR3 covers 16 residues. Full variable domain (remainder filled in from reference TRBV9 and TRBJ1-2): DSGVTQTPKHLITATGQRVTLRCSPRSGDLSVYWYQQSLDQGLQFLIQYYNGEERAKGNILERFSAQQFPDLHSELNLSSLELGDSALYFCASSVGTGWMNYGYTFGSGTRLTVV.

This clonotype was seen a few times. This sequence joins TRBV13 and TRBJ2-7; maybe TRBD2 (5 bases). With 5 bases removed from V and 0 bases from J, the gap between germline ends came to 11 bases. CDR1 is PRHDT and CDR2 is FYEKMQ in the germline V gene (reference sequence). CDR3 length: 14 residues. CDR3 sequence (DNA): TGTGCCAGCAGCGACTGGAGGAGCTCCTACGAGCAGTACTTC. It yields the protein CASSDWRSSYEQYF.

V gene TRBV10-3 combines with J gene TRBJ2-5; no reliable D call. The CDR3 sequence is 14 residues long. Germline-derived CDR1 and CDR2 are ENHRY and SYGVKD. Trimming pared 3 bases from V and 4 bases from J, leaving 12 bases between. The CDR3 reads CAISDGPLRETQYF. The CDR3 bases are TGTGCCATCAGTGACGGTCCGCTCCGAGAGACCCAGTACTTC.